The sequence of this TCR beta chain was determined in a study of OX40 agonist ivuxolimab in advanced cancers. Sequenced by immunoSEQ multiplex PCR; TCRdb stores in-frame clones only, minus some. The table has around 79,000 clones, approximately 85% seen once. The material was CD4+ or CD8+ T cells sorted from blood, obtained in a trial of the OX40 agonist ivuxolimab. This receptor was obtained from an adult with an advanced solid tumor such as melanoma, head and neck, liver or kidney cancer.

The CDR3 reads CASMARDGYYNEQFF. Here the CDR3 DNA reads TGTGCCAGTATGGCGAGGGACGGATACTACAATGAGCAGTTCTTC. The V and J genes are TRBV19 and TRBJ2-1; tentatively, D is TRBD1 or TRBD2 (5 bases each). The CDR3 totals 15 residues. Germline assignment: CDR1 LNHDA and CDR2 SQIVND (reference sequence). V was shortened by 7 bases and J by 3 bases, with 16 bases between the two germline ends.